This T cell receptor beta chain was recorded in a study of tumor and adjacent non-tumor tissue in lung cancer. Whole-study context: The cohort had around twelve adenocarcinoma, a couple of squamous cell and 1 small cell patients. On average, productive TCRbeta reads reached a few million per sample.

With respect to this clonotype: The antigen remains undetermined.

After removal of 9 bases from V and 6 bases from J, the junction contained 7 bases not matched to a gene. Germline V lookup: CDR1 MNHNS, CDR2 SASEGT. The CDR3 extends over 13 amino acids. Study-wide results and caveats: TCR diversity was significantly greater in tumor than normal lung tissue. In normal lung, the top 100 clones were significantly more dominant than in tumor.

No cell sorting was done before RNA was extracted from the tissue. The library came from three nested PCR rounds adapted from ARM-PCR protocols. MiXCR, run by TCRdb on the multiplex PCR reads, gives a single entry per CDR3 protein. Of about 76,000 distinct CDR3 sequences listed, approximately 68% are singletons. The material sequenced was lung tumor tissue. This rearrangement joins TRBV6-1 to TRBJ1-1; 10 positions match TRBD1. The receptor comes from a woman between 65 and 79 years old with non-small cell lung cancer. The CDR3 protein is CARSRDRGAEAFF. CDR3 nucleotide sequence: TGTGCCAGAAGTCGGGACAGGGGTGCTGAAGCTTTCTTT.